The 20 T cell receptor beta chains listed next were all sequenced from one sample in a study of cytomegalovirus exposure and HLA in healthy donors. The PCR was carried out with 60 Vbeta primers and 13 Jbeta primers. Profiled with immunoSEQ multiplex PCR; TCRdb holds only in-frame clones, not every one. This table holds some 100,000 clones, approximately 80% found once. Source material: PBMCs. All receptors come from a man between 35 and 55 years old in good health and CMV-seropositive.

The chain joins TRBV6-6 to TRBJ2-5; 9 bases are shared with TRBD2. V lost 4 bases to trimming and J lost 4 bases; unmatched junction nucleotides: 1. There are 13 residues in the CDR3. CDR1 is MNHNY and CDR2 is SVGAGI in the germline V gene (reference sequence). The CDR3 protein is CASSSSGAETQYF. CDR3 sequence (DNA): TGTGCCAGCAGTTCTAGCGGGGCAGAGACCCAGTACTTC.

The rearrangement uses TRBV6-1 and TRBJ2-3; TRBD2 matches at 8 bases. The CDR3 runs to 13 residues. CDR1 and CDR2 (germline): MNHNS, SASEGT. Unmatched junction bases numbered 7, after V lost 8 bases and J lost 6 bases. The CDR3 protein is CASGTSGADTQYF. In DNA, the CDR3 is TGTGCCAGCGGGACTAGTGGGGCTGATACGCAGTATTTT.

The chain has TRBV5-1 and TRBJ2-7; 8 bases match TRBD1. The CDR3 loop spans 14 amino acids. Germline V lookup: CDR1 SGHRS, CDR2 YFSETQ. With V trimmed by 2 bases and J by 4 bases, 5 bases remained unmatched. CDR3: CASSFGQGPYEQYF. Here the CDR3 DNA reads TGCGCCAGCAGCTTTGGACAGGGCCCATACGAGCAGTACTTC.

The chain is built from TRBV5-4 and TRBJ2-7, with a possible D match to TRBD1 (6 bases). The CDR3 covers 16 residues. CDR1 SGHNT and CDR2 YYREEE come from the germline V gene (reference sequence). V lost 4 bases to trimming and J lost 2 bases, with 19 bases between them. CDR3 loop: CASSPGWAGDAYEQYF. DNA for the CDR3: TGTGCCAGCAGCCCCGGGTGGGCAGGGGACGCCTACGAGCAGTACTTC.

This rearrangement joins TRBV9 to TRBJ2-7; maybe TRBD2 (5 bases). V was cut by 2 bases and J by 6 bases, with 15 bases left in between. This CDR3 spans 14 amino acids. Per germline, CDR1 SGDLS and CDR2 YYNGEE. CDR3 loop: CASSVGPSRGEQYF. The CDR3 coding sequence is TGTGCCAGCAGCGTCGGTCCGTCCCGGGGCGAGCAGTACTTC.

As for this clone: At one boundary the junction diverges from the germline segment, which might be a read error. The genes are TRBV23-1 and TRBJ1-5; TRBD1 might be the D (5 bases). TRBV23-1 is an ORF for which the function is uncertain. The CDR3 extends over 15 amino acids. CDR3 protein: CASSQSGAPYHPQHF. The CDR3, as DNA: TGCGCCAGCAGTCAATCAGGGGCCCCCTATCATCCCCAGCATTTT.

The chain links TRBV2 to TRBJ2-5; D remains unclear. Germline CDR1 reads SNHLY; CDR2 reads FYNNEI. CDR3 length equals 15 residues. Trimming took off 6 bases at V and 3 bases at J, with 17 bases between the two ends. This CDR3 is CASRAYMGPEETQYF. DNA of the CDR3: TGTGCCAGCAGAGCCTATATGGGCCCTGAAGAGACCCAGTACTTC.

The chain couples TRBV15 to TRBJ2-5; weak D call: TRBD2 (6 bases). This CDR3 contains 15 residues. V was clipped by 6 bases and J by 3 bases, with 17 bases between them. Germline V gene data show CDR1 as LNHNV and CDR2 as YYDKDF (reference sequence). The chain's CDR3 is CATRESRLAKETQYF. CDR3 coding DNA: TGTGCCACCAGGGAGTCTAGGCTAGCGAAAGAGACCCAGTACTTC.

This rearrangement joins TRBV5-4 to TRBJ2-3, with TRBD1 identical over 10 bases. This CDR3 is 14 amino acids long. Germline V lookup: CDR1 SGHNT, CDR2 YYREEE (reference sequence). Trimming took 5 bases from V and 2 from J; bases not matched to a gene: 2. The CDR3 here is CASRGQGTTDTQYF. The DNA of the CDR3 is TGTGCCAGCAGGGGACAGGGGACCACAGATACGCAGTATTTT. The complete variable domain, with remaining parts taken from reference TRBV5-4 and TRBJ2-3, reads ETGVTQSPTHLIKTRGQQVTLRCSSQSGHNTVSWYQQALGQGPQFIFQYYREEENGRGNFPPRFSGLQFPNYSSELNVNALELDDSALYLCASRGQGTTDTQYFGPGTRLTVL.

The chain combines TRBV7-8 with TRBJ1-5; TRBD1 agrees at 9 bases. The CDR3 has 15 amino acids. V lost 4 bases to trimming and J lost 4 bases; unmatched junction nucleotides: 5. Germline CDR1 is SGHVS and CDR2 is FQNEAQ. CDR3 DNA sequence: TGTGCCAGCAGCTCAGAAGACAGGGGGAATCAGCCCCAGCATTTT. Translated, it gives CASSSEDRGNQPQHF.

V and J are TRBV27 and TRBJ2-2; 9 bases align to TRBD1. From germline, CDR1 is MNHEY and CDR2 SMNVEV (reference sequence). The junction had 10 bases not matched to a gene; V was cut back by 6 bases and J by 5 bases. CDR3 length: 16 residues. Here the CDR3 DNA reads TGTGCCAGCAGGAGGCAAACAGGGGGCGGGACCGGGGAGCTGTTTTTT. Its protein is CASRRQTGGGTGELFF.

The CDR3 spells CASSFYRGASNTGELFF. The CDR3 nucleotides are TGTGCCAGCAGTTTCTACAGGGGGGCCTCGAACACCGGGGAGCTGTTTTTT. The chain has TRBV28 and TRBJ2-2; 8 bases line up with TRBD1. The CDR3 loop spans 17 amino acids. Germline CDR1 is MDHEN and CDR2 is SYDVKM. The V gene end was trimmed by 3 bases and the J gene end by 0 bases; junction bases not matched to a gene: 6.

This clone has just a few counts. The gene calls are TRBV15 and TRBJ2-5; D unclear. The ends were cut back, 1 base at V and 4 bases at J, with 4 bases in the middle. The CDR3 extends over 12 amino acids. CDR1 is LNHNV, CDR2 YYDKDF, per germline (reference sequence). The CDR3 protein is CATSRARETQYF. The CDR3 DNA follows: TGTGCCACCAGCAGAGCGCGAGAGACCCAGTACTTC.

The chain is built from TRBV6-5 and TRBJ2-5; 7 bases fit TRBD1. The DNA end favors TRBJ2-7, so the J call may be wrong. Germline values: CDR1 MNHEY, CDR2 SVGAGI. The CDR3 sequence is 15 residues long. For the CDR3, the DNA is TGTGCCAGCAGTCGAACGGCCACAGGGGAACGCGAGCAGTACTTC. This sequence encodes CASSRTATGEREQYF.

With respect to this clone: A junction boundary mismatches the germline segment, possibly from a read error. The chain joins TRBV7-7 to TRBJ2-7, with 9 nucleotides matching TRBD1. Looked up from germline, CDR1 is SSHAT and CDR2 is FNYEAQ (reference sequence). The length of the CDR3 is 13 residues. CDR3 sequence: CASSKGTGTEQYF. The CDR3 DNA follows: TGTGCTAGCAGCAAAGGGACAGGGACCGAGCAGTACTTC. The full variable domain, completed using reference TRBV7-7 and TRBJ2-7, is GAGVSQSPRYKVTKRGQDVTLRCDPISSHATLYWYQQALGQGPEFLTYFNYEAQPDKSGLPSDRFSAERPEGSISTLTIQRTEQRDSAMYRCASSKGTGTEQYFGPGTRLTVT.

This chain links TRBV5-1 with TRBJ2-5; D is perhaps TRBD2 (6 bases). Per the germline V gene, CDR1 is SGHRS and CDR2 is YFSETQ. Trimming left V 3 bases short and J 5 bases short, with 11 bases between. This CDR3 is 13 amino acids long. Here the CDR3 reads CASSSSGFETQYF. The CDR3 coding sequence is TGCGCCAGCAGCTCGAGCGGGTTCGAGACCCAGTACTTC.

This chain links TRBV19 with TRBJ1-2; the D gene is possibly TRBD1 (6 bases). This CDR3 contains 15 residues. Germline values: CDR1 LNHDA, CDR2 SQIVND (reference sequence). V gave up 3 bases and J gave up 4 bases, with 15 bases separating them. The CDR3 DNA sequence: TGTGCCAGTAGTATTTTGAGGGGGAAACTCTATGGCTACACCTTC. It translates to CASSILRGKLYGYTF.

The chain has TRBV6-1 and TRBJ1-5, with TRBD1 matching 7 bases. This CDR3 contains 14 residues. With 5 bases clipped from V and 9 bases from J, the junction kept 10 bases outside the gene matches. Germline CDR1 is MNHNS and CDR2 is SASEGT. The CDR3 loop is CASSLGQAVGPQHF. In DNA form, the CDR3 reads TGTGCCAGCAGTCTCGGACAGGCTGTCGGGCCCCAGCATTTT.

This chain connects TRBV6-5 to TRBJ2-7, with 12 bases that match TRBD1. CDR1 and CDR2 from the germline V gene are MNHEY and SVGAGI. With V trimmed by 0 bases and J by 6 bases, 6 bases remained unmatched. This CDR3 region has 16 residues. The DNA of the CDR3 is TGTGCCAGCAGTTACTCGAAGGGACAGGGGGCAAGCGAGCAGTACTTC. It translates to CASSYSKGQGASEQYF.

The chain is built from TRBV2 and TRBJ1-1, with 9 positions matching TRBD1. Germline V lookup: CDR1 SNHLY, CDR2 FYNNEI. V lost 6 bases to trimming and J lost 6 bases; unmatched junction nucleotides: 2. This CDR3 has 12 amino acids. The CDR3, as DNA: TGTGCCAGCAGCAGGACAGGGGCTGAAGCTTTCTTT. Translating it yields CASSRTGAEAFF.